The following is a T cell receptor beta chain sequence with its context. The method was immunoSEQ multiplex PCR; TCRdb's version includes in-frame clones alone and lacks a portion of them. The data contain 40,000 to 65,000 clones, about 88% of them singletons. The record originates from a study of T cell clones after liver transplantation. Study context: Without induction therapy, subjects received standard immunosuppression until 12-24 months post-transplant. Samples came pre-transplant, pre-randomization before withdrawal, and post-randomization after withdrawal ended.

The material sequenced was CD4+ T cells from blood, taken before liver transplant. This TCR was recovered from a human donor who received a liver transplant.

The CDR3 protein is CASGSSGNTIYF. CDR3 nucleotides: TGTGCCAGCGGAAGCTCTGGAAACACCATATATTTT. The V call is TRBV28, the J call TRBJ1-3; D remains unclear. Germline-derived CDR1 and CDR2 are MDHEN and SYDVKM. Trimming pared 8 bases from V and 0 bases from J, leaving 5 bases between. The CDR3 runs to 12 residues. The entire variable domain, with the rest obtained from reference TRBV28 and TRBJ1-3, is as follows: DVKVTQSSRYLVKRTGEKVFLECVQDMDHENMFWYRQDPGLGLRLIYFSYDVKMKEKGDIPEGYSVSREKKERFSLILESASTNQTSMYLCASGSSGNTIYFGEGSWLTVV.